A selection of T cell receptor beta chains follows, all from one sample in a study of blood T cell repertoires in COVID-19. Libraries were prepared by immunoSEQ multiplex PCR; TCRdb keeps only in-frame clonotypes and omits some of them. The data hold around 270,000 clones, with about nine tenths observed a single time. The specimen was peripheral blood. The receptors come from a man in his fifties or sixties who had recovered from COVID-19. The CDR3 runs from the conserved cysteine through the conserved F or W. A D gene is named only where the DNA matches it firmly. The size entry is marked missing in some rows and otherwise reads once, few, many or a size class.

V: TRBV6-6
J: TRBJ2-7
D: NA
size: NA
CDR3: CASSPAPGEQYF
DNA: TGTGCCAGCAGCCCCGCCCCCGGCGAGCAGTACTTC

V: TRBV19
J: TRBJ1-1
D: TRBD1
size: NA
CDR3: CASISDRRNTEAFF
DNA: TGTGCCAGTATCTCGGACAGGCGGAACACTGAAGCTTTCTTT

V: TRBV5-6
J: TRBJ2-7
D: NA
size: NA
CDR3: CASSMTESSYEQYF
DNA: TGTGCCAGCAGCATGACAGAAAGCTCCTACGAGCAGTACTTC

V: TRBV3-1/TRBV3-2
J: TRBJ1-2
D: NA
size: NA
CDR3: CASSQLAGNYGYTF
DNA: TGTGCCAGCAGCCAATTGGCAGGGAACTATGGCTACACCTTC

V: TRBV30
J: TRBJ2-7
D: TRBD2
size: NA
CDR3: CAWSRPSGTYEQYF
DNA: TGTGCCTGGAGTCGCCCTAGCGGGACCTACGAGCAGTACTTC

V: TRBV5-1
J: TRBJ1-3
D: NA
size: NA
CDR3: CASSLEAGSGNTIYF
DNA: TGCGCCAGCAGCTTGGAGGCAGGGTCTGGAAACACCATATATTTT

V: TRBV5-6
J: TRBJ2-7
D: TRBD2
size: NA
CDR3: CASSLGLAGPYEQYF
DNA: TGTGCCAGCAGCTTGGGCCTAGCGGGGCCCTACGAGCAGTACTTC

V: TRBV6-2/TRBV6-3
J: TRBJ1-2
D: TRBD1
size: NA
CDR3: CASSFDRVYGYTF
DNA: TGTGCCAGCAGTTTCGACAGGGTCTATGGCTACACCTTC

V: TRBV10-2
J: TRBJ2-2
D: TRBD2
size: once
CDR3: CASSVLAGETGELFF
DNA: TGCGCCAGCAGTGTGCTAGCGGGGGAGACCGGGGAGCTGTTTTTT

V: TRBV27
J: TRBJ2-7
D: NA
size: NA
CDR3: CASSLGPSKYF
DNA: TGTGCCAGCAGTTTAGGGCCATCTAAGTACTTC

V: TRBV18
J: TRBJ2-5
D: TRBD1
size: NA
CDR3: CASSPRQGDQETQYF
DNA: TGTGCCAGCTCACCAAGGCAGGGGGACCAAGAGACCCAGTACTTC

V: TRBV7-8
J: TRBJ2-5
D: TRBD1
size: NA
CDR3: CASSGGQILQETQYF
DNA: TGTGCCAGCAGCGGGGGACAGATTCTACAAGAGACCCAGTACTTC

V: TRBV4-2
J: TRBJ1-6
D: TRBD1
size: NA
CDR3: CASSQMTGGAGSPLHF
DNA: TGTGCCAGCAGCCAGATGACAGGGGGTGCGGGTTCACCCCTCCACTTT

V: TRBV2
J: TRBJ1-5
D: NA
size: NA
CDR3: CASRGSPENQPQHF
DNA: TGTGCCAGCCGGGGGTCCCCCGAAAATCAGCCCCAGCATTTT

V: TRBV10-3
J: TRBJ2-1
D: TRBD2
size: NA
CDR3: CAIRTGTSGDNEQFF
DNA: TGTGCCATCAGAACCGGGACTAGCGGGGACAATGAGCAGTTCTTC

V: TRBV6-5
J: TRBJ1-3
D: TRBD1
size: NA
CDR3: CASTQGDFGNTIYF
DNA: TGTGCCAGCACACAGGGGGATTTTGGAAACACCATATATTTT

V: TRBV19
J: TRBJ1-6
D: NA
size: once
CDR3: CASSIEGLSSPLHF
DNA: TGTGCCAGTAGTATTGAGGGCTTGAGCTCACCCCTCCACTTT

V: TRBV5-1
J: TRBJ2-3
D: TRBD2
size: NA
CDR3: CASGTSGGQTDTQYF
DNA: TGCGCCAGCGGGACTAGCGGGGGTCAAACAGATACGCAGTATTTT

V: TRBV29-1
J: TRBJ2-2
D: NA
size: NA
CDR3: CSVGGRGDFNTGELFF
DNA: TGCAGCGTTGGAGGCAGGGGGGACTTTAACACCGGGGAGCTGTTTTTT

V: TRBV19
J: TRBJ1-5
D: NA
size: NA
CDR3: CASTSRYNQPQHF
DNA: TGTGCCAGTACTTCGCGGTACAATCAGCCCCAGCATTTT

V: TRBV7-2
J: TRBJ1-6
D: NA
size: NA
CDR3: CASSLDGGYNSPLHF
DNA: TGTGCCAGCAGCTTAGATGGCGGCTATAATTCACCCCTCCACTTT

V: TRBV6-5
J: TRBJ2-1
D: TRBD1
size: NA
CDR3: CASRQQPGTGEGQFF
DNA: TGTGCCAGCAGACAACAACCCGGGACAGGGGAAGGGCAGTTCTTC

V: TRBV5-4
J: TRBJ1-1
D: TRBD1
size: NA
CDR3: CASSPGTGVLKGEAFF
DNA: TGTGCCAGCAGCCCCGGGACAGGAGTTTTGAAGGGTGAAGCTTTCTTT

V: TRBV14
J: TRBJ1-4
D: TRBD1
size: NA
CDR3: CASSQDVRALWDRLNEKLFF
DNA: TGTGCCAGCAGCCAAGACGTTCGGGCTTTATGGGACAGACTCAATGAAAAACTGTTTTTT

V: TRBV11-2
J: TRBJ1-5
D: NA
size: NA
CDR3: CASSLASGNQPQHF
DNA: TGTGCCAGCAGCTTAGCCTCGGGGAATCAGCCCCAGCATTTT

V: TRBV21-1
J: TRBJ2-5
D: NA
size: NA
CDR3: CASSYRQETQYF
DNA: TGTGCCAGCAGCTATCGCCAAGAGACCCAGTACTTC

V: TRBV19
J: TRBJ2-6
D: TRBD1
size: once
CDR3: CASSIFGQGRTGANVLTF
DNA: TGTGCCAGTAGTATTTTCGGACAGGGGAGGACTGGGGCCAACGTCCTGACTTTC

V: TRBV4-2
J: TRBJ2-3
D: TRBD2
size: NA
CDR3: CASSQDRTSGAADTQYF
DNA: TGTGCCAGCAGCCAAGATCGAACTAGCGGGGCGGCAGATACGCAGTATTTT

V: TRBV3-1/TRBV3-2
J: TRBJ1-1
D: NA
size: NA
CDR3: CASSLAFGQTHTEAFF
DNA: TGTGCCAGCAGTCTTGCATTCGGACAGACCCACACTGAAGCTTTCTTT

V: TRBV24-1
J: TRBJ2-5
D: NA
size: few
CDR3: CATSEFSAGLETQYF
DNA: TGTGCCACCAGTGAATTTTCTGCGGGGCTAGAGACCCAGTACTTC

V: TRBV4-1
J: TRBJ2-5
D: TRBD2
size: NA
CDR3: CASSQEASGGRMKTQYF
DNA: TGCGCCAGCAGCCAAGAAGCTAGCGGGGGGCGGATGAAGACCCAGTACTTC

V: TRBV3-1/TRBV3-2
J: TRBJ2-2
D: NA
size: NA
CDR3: CASSRTDGGELFF
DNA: TGTGCCAGCAGCCGGACAGATGGCGGGGAGCTGTTTTTT

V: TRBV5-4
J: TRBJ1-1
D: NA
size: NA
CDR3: CASSFRQAEAFF
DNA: TGTGCCAGCAGCTTTCGACAGGCTGAAGCTTTCTTT

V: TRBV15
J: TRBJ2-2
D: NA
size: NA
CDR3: CATSRDSSFSWAGELFF
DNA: TGTGCCACCAGCAGAGATAGCTCCTTCTCATGGGCCGGGGAGCTGTTTTTT

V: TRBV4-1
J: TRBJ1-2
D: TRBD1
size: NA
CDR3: CASSQIDRGHSGYTF
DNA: TGCGCCAGCAGCCAGATTGACAGGGGCCACTCTGGCTACACCTTC

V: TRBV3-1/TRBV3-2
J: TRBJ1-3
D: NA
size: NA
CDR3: CASSHALTEDSFFSGNTIYF
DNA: TGTGCCAGCAGCCATGCCCTCACGGAGGACAGTTTCTTCTCTGGAAACACCATATATTTT

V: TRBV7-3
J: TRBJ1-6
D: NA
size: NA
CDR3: CASDYGGVNSPLHF
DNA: TGTGCCAGCGATTATGGAGGGGTAAATTCACCCCTCCACTTT

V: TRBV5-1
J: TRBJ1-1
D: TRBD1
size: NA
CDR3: CASSFKGANTEAFF
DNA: TGCGCCAGCAGCTTTAAGGGGGCGAACACTGAAGCTTTCTTT

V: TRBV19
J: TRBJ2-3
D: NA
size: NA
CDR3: CASSEIRGADTQYF
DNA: TGTGCCAGTAGTGAGATCAGGGGCGCAGATACGCAGTATTTT

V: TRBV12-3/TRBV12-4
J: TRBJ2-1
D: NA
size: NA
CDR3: CASSSTGYNEQFF
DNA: TGTGCCAGCAGTTCGACAGGCTACAATGAGCAGTTCTTC

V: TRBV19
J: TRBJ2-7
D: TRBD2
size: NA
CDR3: CASSITSGGHEQYF
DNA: TGTGCCAGTAGTATCACTAGCGGGGGCCACGAGCAGTACTTC

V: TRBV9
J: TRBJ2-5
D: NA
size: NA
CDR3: CASSSFGRGYQETQYF
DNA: TGTGCCAGCAGCTCTTTTGGCAGGGGCTACCAAGAGACCCAGTACTTC

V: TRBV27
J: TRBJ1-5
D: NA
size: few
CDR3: CASSLAPNSNQPQHF
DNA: TGTGCCAGCAGTTTGGCCCCCAATAGCAATCAGCCCCAGCATTTT

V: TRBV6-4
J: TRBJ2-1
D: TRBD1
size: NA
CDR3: CASSGQGSGNEQFF
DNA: TGTGCCAGCAGTGGACAGGGAAGCGGCAATGAGCAGTTCTTC

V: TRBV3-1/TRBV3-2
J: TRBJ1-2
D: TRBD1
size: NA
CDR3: CASSLDRGYGYTF
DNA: TGTGCCAGCAGCTTGGACAGGGGGTATGGCTACACCTTC

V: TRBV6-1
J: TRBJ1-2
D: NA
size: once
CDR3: CASSEALGGYGYTF
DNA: TGTGCCAGCAGTGAAGCGCTGGGGGGCTATGGCTACACCTTC

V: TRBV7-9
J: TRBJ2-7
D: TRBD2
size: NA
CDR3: CASSLTSGYEQYF
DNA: TGTGCCAGCAGCTTGACTAGCGGATACGAGCAGTACTTC

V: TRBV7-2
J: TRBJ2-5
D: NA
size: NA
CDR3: CASSSPWTVQETQYF
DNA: TGTGCCAGCAGCTCGCCCTGGACAGTACAAGAGACCCAGTACTTC